This T cell receptor (beta chain) was retrieved from a study of blood T cell repertoires in COVID-19 (dated by TCRdb to 2020 to 2022). Regarding the research as a whole: The collaborator samples originated in the United States, Italy and Spain and spanned the acute and convalescent phases of COVID-19. The material from the prospective study consisted of cDNA or gDNA derived from T cells, B-cell-depleted T cells, or PBMCs. Subjects who had been exposed to COVID-19, were actively infected with it, or had recovered from it provided the deeply sampled blood TCRbeta repertoires that made up the dataset. The repertoires were made available in a free public database intended to serve as a resource for research on the immune response to SARS-CoV-2. The samples were drawn from the first 160 participants of the ongoing ImmuneRACE study and from 950 to 1,500 subjects provided by 6 global collaborators. Nearly every sample came with metadata listing a de-identified subject ID, COVID-19 status, age in years and sex. HLA class I and class II types, where available, came from metadata supplied by the sample provider rather than from assay-based typing.

The immunoSEQ Assay, a bias-controlled multiplex PCR, was used to amplify TCRbeta CDR3 regions from genomic DNA. On the authors' methods: Nucleated cell counts per sample were estimated from amplification of reference gene primers within the assay. Sequence reads were collapsed and filtered to measure the absolute abundance of every unique TCRbeta CDR3 rearrangement. Productive Simpson clonality was computed per sample as the square root of Simpson's diversity index over productive rearrangements. The table was pulled from immuneACCESS by TCRdb, which kept in-frame rearrangements only. Such tables lose some clones; where checked, under half of the loss comes from unresolved V genes, and the rest has no known cause. Clone size and the V and J calls come from that table; the DNA yielded D and trimming. The sample records nearly 350,000 clones, over 70% of which are singletons. Together, the top ten hold just under 3% of the sample.

A remark on this clone: What antigen it recognizes has not been identified. One base away there is no much larger clone; base qualities are not given.

Beyond this particular receptor, the publication reports: The quantity of clinical and demographic metadata differed by source and by participant and was supplied without curation.

Each collaborating institution followed its own protocols to collect whole blood in K2EDTA tubes. For TCRbeta analysis, collaborator samples were shipped as frozen whole blood, as isolated PBMCs, or as DNA extracted from either sample type. For CDR1 and CDR2, the germline V gene lists SNHLY and FYNNEI. The CDR3 runs 15 residues from the cysteine to the phenylalanine. Of all the DNA, just the CDR3 is kept, 45 bases in frame from base 1. Ends trimmed: V by 4 bases, J by 0 bases; bases unmatched to a gene: 4. In this chain, TRBV2 is recombined with TRBJ2-3, with TRBD2 matching 7 junction bases. The sequence was collected from a young man with active or convalescent COVID-19. The sequencing input was peripheral blood. The bases are TGTGCCAGCAGTGGACTAGCACTAAGCACAGATACGCAGTATTTT. It translates to CASSGLALSTDTQYF.